This note documents a single TCR beta chain sequence. There is no known antigen for this receptor. No base quality values were provided; no much bigger clone lies one nucleotide off. Sequences MNHNY (CDR1) and SVGAGI (CDR2) are obtained from the germline V gene (reference sequence). Trimming costs V 2 bases and J 6 bases, and their ends lie 8 bases apart. The CDR3 starts with the cysteine, ends with the phenylalanine, and has 12 residues. This entry keeps only the CDR3 DNA: 36 bases, framed from base 1. The sample originates from a study of OX40 agonist ivuxolimab in advanced cancers. For the study in its entirety: The costimulatory receptor OX40 (CD134) was targeted by ivuxolimab, a fully human IgG2 agonistic monoclonal antibody. Intravenous ivuxolimab was administered to patients every 2 weeks at six dose levels: 0.01, 0.1, 0.3, 1.5, 3 and 10 mg/kg. Of the roughly 52 dose-escalation patients, hepatocellular carcinoma was present in approximately 20, melanoma in approximately 15, renal cell carcinoma in 9 and head and neck cancer in 9. Prior anti-PD-1, anti-PD-L1 or anti-CTLA-4 therapy was permitted, and checkpoint inhibitors had been received by roughly 40% of dose-escalation patients. Partial responses occurred in three dose-escalation patients: two with cutaneous melanoma and one with hepatocellular carcinoma. Peripheral TCRbeta sequencing aimed to test whether ivuxolimab altered TCR sequence diversity and caused clonal T-cell expansion. In the dose-escalation cohort, 75% to 90% of patients were male, and the mean age was 60 years with a range of roughly 23 to 79. The monotherapy dose-escalation portion (N of about 50 patients) of the phase I ivuxolimab trial is reported in the paper. The paper's findings and limits, for the study overall: After ivuxolimab, expanded clones were on average more numerous among CD8+ T cells than among CD4+ T cells. At doses from 0.1 to 3.0 mg/kg, clonal expansion was seen in both CD4+ and CD8+ blood T cells between baseline and week 6. Which antigens the clonally expanded peripheral T cells were specific for was not determined. Partial responders in the 0.1-3.0 mg/kg groups had among the lowest normalized peripheral clonal expansion, especially among CD8+ T cells. Low levels of normalized T-cell clonal expansion were also seen in some nonresponding patients.

The trial excluded patients who had a history of autoimmune disease or who were on systemic immunosuppression. Peripheral blood for TCR sequencing was collected from all dose cohorts at baseline, on cycle 4 day 1, and on cycle 7 day 1. The samples were taken from a phase I, first-in-human, multicenter, open-label dose-escalation trial of ivuxolimab. Adults with locally advanced or metastatic melanoma, renal cell carcinoma, hepatocellular carcinoma or head and neck squamous cell carcinoma were enrolled in the trial. Before TCR sequencing, CD4+ T cells and CD8+ T cells from peripheral blood were sorted into separate populations. To sequence the TCRbeta CDR3 region, genomic DNA was isolated from the sorted cells. The immunoSEQ Assay was used to sequence the TCRbeta CDR3 regions. TCRdb limited this immuneACCESS table to in-frame rearrangements with V and J called. A share of clones is missing; checked studies link under half to unresolved V genes, and the rest is unexplained. The sample yields approximately 53,000 clones; 90% to 95% were counted once. The biggest ten clones account for around 24% of the sample.

The V and J genes are TRBV6-6 and TRBJ2-7, with no reliable assignment of the D segment. This receptor was taken from an adult with an advanced solid tumor such as melanoma, head and neck, liver or kidney cancer. Sequences were derived from CD4+ or CD8+ T cells sorted from blood, sampled in a trial of the OX40 agonist ivuxolimab. The DNA sequence follows: TGTGCCAGCAGTTACGGATCAGGCGAGCAGTACTTC. This translates into CASSYGSGEQYF.